This T cell receptor beta chain was sequenced in a study of T cell changes during pregnancy in multiple sclerosis (dated by TCRdb to the late 2010s). About the investigation overall: Changes in the T cell repertoire over the course of pregnancy were examined in this study in women with multiple sclerosis.

To note about this clone: No cognate antigen has been identified for it. Base-call qualities are not available, and no considerably larger clone is one nucleotide away.

For CDR1 and CDR2, the germline V gene (reference sequence) lists SEHNR and FQNEAQ. The CDR3 sequence holds 12 residues, the cysteine and phenylalanine included. Only the CDR3 DNA stays, 36 bases, in frame from base 1. V is pared back by 0 bases and J by 6 bases, with 6 bases lying between the germline termini. Library preparation employed the immunoSEQ multiplex PCR assay. TCRdb re-hosts the immuneACCESS table, in-frame sequences only. Its copies lack some clones; in the studies checked, an unresolved V gene accounts for under half of them, and the cause for the rest is not known. The sample table lists about 40,000 clones, roughly nine tenths of them with a count of one. The leading ten clones occupy roughly 1.2% of the sample.

The sequenced sample was peripheral blood, obtained before pregnancy. The clonotype was recovered from a female donor with multiple sclerosis, enrolled in a pregnancy study. The chain is encoded by TRBV7-9 joined to TRBJ2-7; the D gene remains uncertain. The CDR3 protein: CASSLALREQYF. Read as DNA, the sequence is TGTGCCAGCAGCTTAGCTCTGCGCGAGCAGTACTTC.